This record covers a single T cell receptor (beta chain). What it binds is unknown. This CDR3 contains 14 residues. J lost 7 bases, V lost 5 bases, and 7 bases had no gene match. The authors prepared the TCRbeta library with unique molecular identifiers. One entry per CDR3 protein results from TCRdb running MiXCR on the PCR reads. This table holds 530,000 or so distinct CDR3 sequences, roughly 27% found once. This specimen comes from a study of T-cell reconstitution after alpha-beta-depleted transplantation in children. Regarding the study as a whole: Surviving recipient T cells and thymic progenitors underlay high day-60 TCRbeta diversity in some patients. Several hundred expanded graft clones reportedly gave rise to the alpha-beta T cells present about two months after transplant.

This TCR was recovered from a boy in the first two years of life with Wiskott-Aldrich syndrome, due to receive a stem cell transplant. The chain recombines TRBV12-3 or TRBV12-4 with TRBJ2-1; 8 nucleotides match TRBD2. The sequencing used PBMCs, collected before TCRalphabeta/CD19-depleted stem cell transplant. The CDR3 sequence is CASSRSGTGNEQFF. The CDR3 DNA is TGTGCCAGCAGTCGTAGCGGGACGGGGAATGAGCAGTTCTTC.